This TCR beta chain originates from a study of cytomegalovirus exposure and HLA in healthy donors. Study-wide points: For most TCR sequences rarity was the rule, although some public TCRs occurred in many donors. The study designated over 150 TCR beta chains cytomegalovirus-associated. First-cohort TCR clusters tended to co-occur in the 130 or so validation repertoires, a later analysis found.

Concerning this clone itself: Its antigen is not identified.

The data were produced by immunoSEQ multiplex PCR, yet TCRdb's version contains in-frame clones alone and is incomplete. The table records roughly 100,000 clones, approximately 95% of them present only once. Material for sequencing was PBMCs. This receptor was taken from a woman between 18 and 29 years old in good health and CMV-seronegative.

The CDR3, as DNA: TGCGCCAGCAGCCCAGGGACAGCTATTCTCTACGAGCAGTACTTC. This gives the protein CASSPGTAILYEQYF. J is TRBJ2-7 and V is TRBV5-1; 7 nucleotides align to TRBD1. Looked up from germline, CDR1 is SGHRS and CDR2 is YFSETQ. CDR3 length: 15 residues. Trimming took 4 bases from V and 3 from J; bases not matched to a gene: 10.